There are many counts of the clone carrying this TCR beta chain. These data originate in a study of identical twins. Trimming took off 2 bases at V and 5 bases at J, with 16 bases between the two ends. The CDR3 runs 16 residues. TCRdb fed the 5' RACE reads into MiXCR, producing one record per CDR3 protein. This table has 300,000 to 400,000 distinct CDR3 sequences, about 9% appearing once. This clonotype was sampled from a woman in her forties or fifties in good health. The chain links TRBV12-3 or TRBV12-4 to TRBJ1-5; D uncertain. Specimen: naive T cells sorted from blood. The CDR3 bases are TGTGCCAGCAGTTTAAATCGACCCCCGAAGGATCAGCCCCAGCATTTT. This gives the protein CASSLNRPPKDQPQHF.